Described below is a single TCR beta chain sequence and its context. Its antigen is not known. Nashville, Tennessee was home to all donors, each a Caucasian adult. Splitting the CD4+ cells yielded a CD45RA+ naive subset and a CD45RA-negative memory subset. This entry is derived from a study of shared clonotypes between healthy human individuals. Trimming pared 8 bases from V and 2 bases from J, leaving 7 bases between. This CDR3 has 11 residues. Germline V gives CDR1 MDHEN, CDR2 SYDVKM. Study outcomes and limitations: Unshared clonotypes carried lower generation probabilities than those common to all four donors. Donor scarcity curtailed the genetic and exposure-history diversity represented herein.

Generated by immunoSEQ multiplex PCR, the TCRdb table keeps only in-frame clones and is missing some. The top ten hold roughly 0.14% of the sample, which has about 2.4 million clones, around nine tenths seen once. V usage is TRBV28 and J usage is TRBJ2-7; D remains unclear. The TCR comes from a man aged 18-30 years in good health. The sample was naive CD4+ T cells sorted from blood. As to subset: CD45RA+ positively selected. The CDR3, as DNA: TGTGCCAGCCGTCTAGCCTACGAGCAGTACTTC. It is translated as CASRLAYEQYF. Full variable domain (rest looked up from reference TRBV28 and TRBJ2-7): DVKVTQSSRYLVKRTGEKVFLECVQDMDHENMFWYRQDPGLGLRLIYFSYDVKMKEKGDIPEGYSVSREKKERFSLILESASTNQTSMYLCASRLAYEQYFGPGTRLTVT.